These T cell receptor beta chains were read from a single sample in a study of blood T cell repertoires in COVID-19. Sequencing used immunoSEQ multiplex PCR; TCRdb keeps in-frame clones, though not all of them. The data contain around 130,000 clones, approximately 90% of them singletons. The sequencing sample was made of peripheral blood. The receptor source for this set is a man in his forties with acute or convalescent COVID-19. The CDR3 runs from the conserved cysteine through the conserved F or W. Each record gives: V gene, clone size, D gene, J gene, CDR3 protein, CDR3 DNA. D genes are given only for firm matches. Clone size, where shown, is once, few, many, or a class for clones that have expanded.

TRBV6-5	few	TRBD1	TRBJ1-1	CASSLRTGTGNTEAFF	TGTGCCAGCAGTTTGAGAACCGGGACAGGGAACACTGAAGCTTTCTTT
TRBV4-2	NA	NA	TRBJ1-2	CASSQDTGRLWNGYTF	TGTGCCAGCAGCCAAGATACAGGCCGGCTATGGAATGGCTACACCTTC
TRBV7-9	NA	NA	TRBJ2-7	CASSLALGDYEQYF	TGTGCCAGCAGCTTAGCGTTGGGAGACTACGAGCAGTACTTC
TRBV3-1/TRBV3-2	NA	NA	TRBJ1-6	CASSQGRVGSPLHF	TGTGCCAGCAGCCAGGGCAGGGTAGGGTCACCCCTCCACTTT
TRBV30	NA	NA	TRBJ1-2	CAWSVLISIHNYGYTF	TGTGCCTGGAGTGTGTTGATCTCGATACATAACTATGGCTACACCTTC
TRBV7-9	NA	TRBD1	TRBJ1-2	CASSAGQGGGYTF	TGTGCCAGCAGCGCCGGACAGGGCGGCGGCTACACCTTC
TRBV9	NA	NA	TRBJ1-1	CASSVEGASNTEAFF	TGTGCCAGCAGCGTCGAAGGGGCCTCGAACACTGAAGCTTTCTTT
TRBV2	NA	NA	TRBJ1-6	CASMRGGPSNSPLHF	TGTGCCAGCATGCGGGGGGGTCCGAGTAATTCACCCCTCCACTTT
TRBV3-1/TRBV3-2	NA	NA	TRBJ2-5	CASSQEIRQETQYF	TGTGCCAGCAGCCAAGAAATCAGACAAGAGACCCAGTACTTC
TRBV5-4	once	NA	TRBJ1-6	CASSILVSSYNSPLHF	TGTGCCAGCAGCATATTGGTTAGCTCCTATAATTCACCCCTCCACTTT
TRBV25-1	NA	TRBD1	TRBJ1-2	CASSSRRDRGLYGYTF	TGTGCCAGCAGCTCACGACGGGACAGGGGGCTGTATGGCTACACCTTC
TRBV29-1	NA	TRBD1	TRBJ2-7	CSVTSQGASYEQYF	TGCAGCGTGACAAGCCAGGGGGCTTCCTACGAGCAGTACTTC
TRBV7-2	NA	NA	TRBJ1-5	CASSLPGLGVPQHF	TGTGCCAGCAGTCTACCGGGTCTAGGGGTGCCCCAGCATTTT
TRBV4-2	NA	NA	TRBJ1-2	CASSQGAAQDLYGYTF	TGTGCCAGCAGCCAAGGGGCAGCCCAAGATCTCTATGGCTACACCTTC
TRBV5-8	few	NA	TRBJ2-1	CASSLVGRSGNEQFF	TGTGCCAGCAGCTTGGTTGGTCGGTCCGGCAATGAGCAGTTCTTC
TRBV7-2	NA	TRBD1	TRBJ1-4	CASSLGQGREKLFF	TGTGCCAGCAGCTTAGGACAGGGGCGGGAAAAACTGTTTTTT
TRBV5-1	few	NA	TRBJ2-3	CASTPGLGTDTQYF	TGCGCCAGCACCCCGGGACTGGGCACAGATACGCAGTATTTT
TRBV19	NA	NA	TRBJ1-2	CASTWGGNGYTF	TGTGCCAGTACATGGGGAGGGAATGGCTACACCTTC
TRBV30	once	TRBD1	TRBJ1-1	CAWSVLAGTGELNTEAFF	TGTGCCTGGAGTGTCCTCGCCGGGACAGGGGAGTTGAACACTGAAGCTTTCTTT
TRBV4-3	NA	TRBD1	TRBJ1-1	CASSPGTGRSTEAFF	TGCGCCAGCAGCCCCGGGACAGGGCGAAGCACTGAAGCTTTCTTT
TRBV7-9	NA	TRBD1	TRBJ1-2	CASSLAGGQGYGYTF	TGTGCCAGCAGCCTCGCGGGGGGACAGGGGTATGGCTACACCTTC
TRBV6-2/TRBV6-3	NA	NA	TRBJ1-1	CASSYDLGSTEAFF	TGTGCCAGCAGTTACGACCTCGGGAGCACTGAAGCTTTCTTT
TRBV10-3	NA	NA	TRBJ2-2	CAISEPRAGTGELFF	TGTGCCATCAGTGAGCCGCGGGCGGGCACCGGGGAGCTGTTTTTT
TRBV15	NA	TRBD1	TRBJ1-4	CATSRVTGGEKLFF	TGTGCCACCAGCAGAGTGACAGGGGGGGAAAAACTGTTTTTT
TRBV15	NA	NA	TRBJ2-7	CATSREGAHEQYF	TGTGCCACCAGCAGAGAGGGGGCCCACGAGCAGTACTTC